Presented here are 5 T cell receptor beta chains from one specimen sequenced in a study of blood T cell repertoires in COVID-19 (dated by TCRdb to 2020 to 2022). Library generation was performed with the immunoSEQ multiplex PCR assay. The clones in this table, taken by TCRdb from immuneACCESS, are in-frame only. Not every clone is retained; where verified, under half of the shortfall comes from an unresolved V gene, and the cause of the rest is unknown. The sample includes around 81,000 clones, with roughly 80% observed a single time. Clones ranked in the top ten supply 10% to 15% of the sample. The specimen sequenced was peripheral blood. These receptors were obtained from a human donor in a cohort sampled during active COVID-19.

V is TRBV2 and J is TRBJ2-1; a possible D gene is TRBD1 (6 bases). The V end lost 4 bases, the J end lost 3 bases, and 13 bases lay between the germline ends. CDR3 length: 15 amino acids. The V gene's germline CDR1 is SNHLY and CDR2 FYNNEI. The CDR3 protein is CASSGNRANYNEQFF. As DNA, the CDR3 is TGTGCCAGCAGTGGGAACAGGGCAAACTACAATGAGCAGTTCTTC.

The rearrangement links TRBV5-6 to TRBJ1-2; D might be TRBD1 (6 bases). Trimming took off 2 bases at V and 7 bases at J, with 18 bases between the two ends. Germline V gives CDR1 SGHDT, CDR2 YYEEEE. The CDR3 consists of 15 residues. This CDR3 is CASSFGDTAIFGYTF. The CDR3 DNA reads TGTGCCAGCAGCTTTGGGGACACCGCTATCTTTGGCTACACCTTC.

The J gene is TRBJ1-5, the V gene TRBV6-5; 9 bases agree with TRBD1. Trimming took 6 bases from V and 7 from J; bases not matched to a gene: 4. The CDR3 loop spans 13 amino acids. Germline CDR1 MNHEY, CDR2 SVGAGI. The CDR3 spells CASRGQGRQPQHF. The CDR3 coding sequence is TGTGCCAGCAGGGGACAGGGAAGGCAGCCCCAGCATTTT.

J is TRBJ2-7 and V is TRBV29-1; possible D gene TRBD2, 6 bases. This CDR3 region has 13 residues. V was pared by 6 bases and J by 2 bases, with 14 bases between. Germline V lookup: CDR1 SQVTM, CDR2 ANQGSEA. CDR3 DNA: TGCAGCGTGGGCCGGGGGAGCACCTACGAGCAGTACTTC. Encoded protein: CSVGRGSTYEQYF.

The sample holds one count of this clone. The J gene is TRBJ1-5, the V gene TRBV3-1 (or the pseudogene TRBV3-2), with D perhaps TRBD1 (6 bases). The CDR3 runs to 16 residues. In germline, CDR1 is LGHDT, CDR2 YNNKEL (reference sequence). V lost 5 bases to trimming and J lost 6 bases, with 20 bases between them. The CDR3 DNA follows: TGTGCCAGCAGCGAAACTTACGGGGGGCTCCTTCAGCCCCAGCATTTT. Encoded protein: CASSETYGGLLQPQHF.